This TCR beta chain stems from a study of vaccination effects on CD4 cells after COVID-19 (dated by TCRdb to 2021 to 2024). Regarding the research as a whole: Samples were taken from three convalescent patients early (day +14) and late (day +241, +227, +161 respectively) after vaccination. Across the study, the median time from the second dose to post-vaccine sampling was 72 days (range 14 to 241). SARS-CoV-2 spike-specific CD4+ TCR repertoires from before and after mRNA vaccination were compared in COVID-19 convalescent patients and in infection-naive vaccine recipients. The full study included 10 COVID-19 convalescent patients and several SARS-CoV-2-naive healthy vaccine recipients. In the study, cultures from other donors were sequenced using the Oncomine TCR Beta short-read assay on an Illumina iSeq 100. Broad study findings and their caveats: At late post-vaccination timepoints, both infection-induced and vaccine-induced clones showed marked clonal contraction, consistent with waning T cell responses. The study was limited by a small number of convalescent patients and lacked early post-infection timepoints. In convalescent patients, the post-vaccine spike-reactive repertoire was composed mainly of new vaccine-induced clones that were largely distinct from infection-induced clones.

The library was made by the immunoSEQ multiplex PCR assay. DNA from the cultured, isolated CD4+ T cells was subjected to TCR beta CDR3 sequencing. The original methods were these. Non-productive TCR sequences were removed and reads were trimmed to the CDR3 region, keeping CDR3s of at least 7 amino acids. Antigen-specific clonotypes were identified using the MANAFEST web app by comparison of expansion in peptide wells against reference cultures. To be called positive, a clone needed expansion at FDR<0.05 compared with the reference and with all other wells, an odds ratio greater than 5, and a frequency greater than 0.1% in two replicate wells. Clonotypes significantly expanded in SARS-CoV-2 spike wells and in at least one common cold coronavirus spike condition were defined as cross-reactive. Levenshtein distance calculated with the stringdist R package was used to assess CDR3 similarity, and unrooted trees were constructed with ape in R 3.6.1. This immuneACCESS table, as held by TCRdb, lists in-frame sequences with V and J called but not all clones. Of the missing ones, under half trace to an unresolved V gene in checked studies; the others have no known cause. V, J and clone size are taken as reported in that table, and D and trimming were inferred from the DNA itself. For this sample there are approximately 15,000 clones; over 65% appear just once. The ten most abundant clones make up more than 15% of the sample.

Details on this clone: Its cognate antigen has yet to be identified. Per-nucleotide qualities are absent, and no much larger clonotype sits a single base away.

In the ViraFEST assay, PBMC were stimulated with viral peptide pools, and TCR sequencing was then used to find antigen-specific CD4+ T cell clonotypes based on their expansion. After 10 to 11 days of culture, CD4+ T cells were isolated with the EasySep CD4+ T cell isolation kit. Convalescent patients had PCR-confirmed SARS-CoV-2 infection between March and December 2020, before Alpha, Beta and Delta variants emerged in the United States. Participants received two doses of either the BNT162b2 or the mRNA-1273 mRNA SARS-CoV-2 vaccine. Each well held some 1.9 million PBMC cultured in IMDM containing roughly 4.9% human AB serum, 8 to 10 IU/ml IL-2 and gentamicin, along with around 9.4 ug/ml peptides. Half of the culture medium was replaced with fresh IL-2-containing medium on days 3 and 7. Each peptide stimulation condition was cultured in triplicate wells unless otherwise noted. Using Ficoll-Paque Plus gradient centrifugation, PBMC were separated from whole blood and then either used fresh or cryopreserved at -140C. The overlapping peptide pools covered the spike proteins of SARS-CoV-2 and of the common cold coronaviruses HCoV-NL63, HCoV-OC43 and HCoV-229E. The QIAamp micro DNA kit was used to extract genomic DNA from the cultured CD4+ T cells.

The CDR3 measures 14 amino acids from cysteine to phenylalanine. Only the CDR3 DNA stays, 42 bases, in frame from base 1. V loses 2 bases of germline sequence and J loses 3 bases, and the interval between the two ends is 10 bases. From a lookup of the germline V gene (reference sequence), CDR1 and CDR2 are PRHDT and FYEKMQ. The receptor was isolated from a human donor who had a prior SARS-CoV-2 infection. Sample: CD4+ T cells from PBMCs cultured with SARS-CoV-2 spike peptides, taken after COVID-19 vaccination. In the paper's terms, the cell subset or site label means: SARS-CoV-2 spike overlapping peptide pool stimulation. The chain links TRBV13 with TRBJ1-2; possibly the D gene is TRBD1, per 5 matching bases. The CDR3 protein sequence reads: CASSLSRVDYGYTF. Read as DNA, the sequence is TGTGCCAGCAGCTTAAGCAGGGTGGACTATGGCTACACCTTC.